This TCR beta chain is from a study of response to subunit inactivated influenza vaccine. Notes on the study in general: The authors suggested that few new T cells are recruited per seasonal influenza vaccination.

Looked up from germline, CDR1 is MNHEY and CDR2 is SMNVEV (reference sequence). After removal of 5 bases from V and 3 bases from J, the junction contained 9 bases not matched to a gene. The CDR3 covers 16 residues. TCRdb reprocessed the RT-PCR reads with MiXCR, giving one entry per CDR3 protein. The sample includes 500,000 to 550,000 distinct CDR3 sequences, about 7.6% seen only once; the top ten take 10% to 15%. This clonotype has more than one count but fewer than ten. What it binds is unknown. Material: PBMCs from blood, obtained 23 months after vaccination. This chain connects TRBV27 to TRBJ2-7; 11 bases fit TRBD2. The receptor was isolated from a man aged 50 to 69 who received an inactivated influenza vaccine. The CDR3 is CASSTGLAALGYEQYF. CDR3 DNA: TGTGCCAGCAGTACGGGACTAGCGGCCCTAGGCTACGAGCAGTACTTC.